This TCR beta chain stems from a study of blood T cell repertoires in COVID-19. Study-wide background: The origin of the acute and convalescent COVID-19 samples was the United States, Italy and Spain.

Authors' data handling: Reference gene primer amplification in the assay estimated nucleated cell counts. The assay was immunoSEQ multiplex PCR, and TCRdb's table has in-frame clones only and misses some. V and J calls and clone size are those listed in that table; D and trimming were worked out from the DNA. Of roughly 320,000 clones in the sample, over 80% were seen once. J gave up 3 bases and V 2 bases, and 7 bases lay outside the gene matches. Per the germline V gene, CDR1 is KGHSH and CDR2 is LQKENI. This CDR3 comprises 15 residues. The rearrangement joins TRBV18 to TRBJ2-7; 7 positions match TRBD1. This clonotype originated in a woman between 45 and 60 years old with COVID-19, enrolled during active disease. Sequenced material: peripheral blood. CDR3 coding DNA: TGTGCCAGCTCACCAGGGTTAGGGGGCAACTACGAGCAGTACTTC. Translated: CASSPGLGGNYEQYF.